These 5 T cell receptor beta chains share one sample of origin, sequenced in a study of blood T cells in healthy people across ages. Then a second PCR, running roughly 7 to 11 cycles, was carried out with a sample-barcoded 5' primer and a J-beta primer mix. TCRdb ran MiXCR on the 5' RACE reads and lists one entry per CDR3 protein. The sample lists roughly 1.4 million distinct CDR3 sequences; around 55% were seen once. The sample was blood. The receptors stem from a man aged 18 to 35 in good health.

The chain employs TRBV5-5 and TRBJ2-3, with D uncertain. Between the trimmed V and J ends, which lost 5 bases and 3 bases, there was a span of 19 bases. The CDR3 is 16 amino acids. Germline V gives CDR1 SGHKS, CDR2 YYEKEE (reference sequence). The CDR3 bases are TGTGCCAGCAGTCTTGTGCTTCAGAGAGCAACAGATACGCAGTATTTT. The encoded protein is CASSLVLQRATDTQYF.

V and J are TRBV7-9 and TRBJ2-2; 7 nucleotides agree with TRBD1. The CDR3 spans 15 residues. Per germline, CDR1 SEHNR and CDR2 FQNEAQ (reference sequence). V dropped 4 bases and J dropped 3; count of bases not matched to a gene: 5. The CDR3 DNA sequence: TGTGCCAGCAGCTCAACCGACAGGGACACCGGGGAGCTGTTTTTT. Protein product: CASSSTDRDTGELFF.

The V call is TRBV4-1, the J call TRBJ2-2; the match to TRBD2 covers 11 bases. The CDR3 loop spans 18 amino acids. The ends lost 0 bases at V and 3 bases at J; junction bases unmatched: 6. Germline V gene sequence: CDR1 MGHRA, CDR2 YSYEKL. CDR3 bases: TGCGCCAGCAGCCAAGAACCTAGCGGGAGGTTGGACACCGGGGAGCTGTTTTTT. It encodes CASSQEPSGRLDTGELFF.

This chain links TRBV2 with TRBJ1-5; tentatively, D is TRBD1 (5 bases). Per the germline V gene, CDR1 is SNHLY and CDR2 is FYNNEI. Between the trimmed V and J ends, which lost 8 bases and 2 bases, there was a span of 16 bases. This CDR3 has 15 amino acids. CDR3 residues: CASQVGRTRNQPQHF. CDR3 bases: TGTGCCAGCCAGGTGGGCCGGACACGCAATCAGCCCCAGCATTTT.

V and J are TRBV7-9 and TRBJ2-1; 9 bases are a match to TRBD1. Germline V gene data show CDR1 as SEHNR and CDR2 as FQNEAQ (reference sequence). This CDR3 is built from 15 residues. Losses at the gene ends were 6 bases for V and 2 bases for J; bases not matched to a gene: 5. CDR3 sequence: CASSSGTGTYNEQFF. Here the CDR3 DNA reads TGTGCCAGCAGTTCCGGGACAGGGACCTACAATGAGCAGTTCTTC.